This note documents a single TCR beta chain sequence. An end of the junction does not agree with germline; a read error may underlie this. The source of the blood RNA was unsorted whole blood, and germline DNA was extracted as well. This sample is part of a study of tumor-infiltrating lymphocytes in primary liver carcinoma. The investigators made TCR beta cDNA from about 0.45 ug total RNA, using a constant-region primer. It was through three nested multiplex PCR rounds of slightly modified ARM-PCR that TCR beta libraries arose. The first two PCR rounds used TRBV1-TRBV30 forward primers with a C-beta reverse primer, nine to eleven cycles each. One entry per CDR3 protein results from TCRdb running MiXCR on the multiplex PCR reads. The repertoire consists of 310,000 or so distinct CDR3 sequences, with 65% occurring once and the leading ten covering about 6%. Germline V CDR1 and CDR2: MDHEN, SYDVKM. This CDR3 is built from 14 residues.

This clonotype originated in a man aged 40-49 years with primary liver carcinoma and hepatitis B virus infection. The chain recombines TRBV28 with TRBJ2-7; D is perhaps TRBD2 (6 bases). Sequenced material: peripheral blood. This CDR3 is CASSQPAGSYEQYF. Written as DNA, the CDR3 is TGTGCTAGCAGTCAACCAGCGGGTTCCTACGAGCAGTACTTC.